This T cell receptor beta chain came from a study of metastatic and nonmetastatic thyroid tumors. Study-wide context: Across blood and tumor or nodule tissue, repertoires from malignant and benign thyroid patients were compared with one another.

In the original workflow: Across clinicopathological groups, CDR3 differences served as the basis for building a distant-metastasis classifier for papillary thyroid cancer. TCRdb re-clonotyped the PCR reads through MiXCR. Clone size and V and J calls follow TCRdb, not the original study. This sample yields around 2,700 clones, of which less than 25% are seen a single time; around 23% belongs to the top ten. This clone counts as medium-sized (0.01 to 0.1%). Its specificity is not known. Findings of the study overall: When malignant thyroid tumors were compared with benign nodules, TCR beta diversity was reportedly significantly higher in the malignant tumors. This held in both blood and tumor samples.

Before thyroid surgery, none of the patients had received any treatment. The germline V gene has CDR1 LNHDA and CDR2 SQIVND (reference sequence). The V end lost 8 bases, the J end lost 10 bases, and 17 bases lay between the germline ends. CDR3 length: 12 amino acids. The origin of this receptor is a male donor with papillary thyroid cancer or a benign thyroid nodule (not recorded which). Some clones in this sample may be carry-over from other donors' samples. The sample comprised adjacent normal tissue. The chain links TRBV19 to TRBJ1-1; no firm D call. CDR3 amino acids: CASGERPGSAFF. CDR3 in DNA: TGTGCCAGTGGTGAGAGACCGGGATCAGCTTTCTTT.